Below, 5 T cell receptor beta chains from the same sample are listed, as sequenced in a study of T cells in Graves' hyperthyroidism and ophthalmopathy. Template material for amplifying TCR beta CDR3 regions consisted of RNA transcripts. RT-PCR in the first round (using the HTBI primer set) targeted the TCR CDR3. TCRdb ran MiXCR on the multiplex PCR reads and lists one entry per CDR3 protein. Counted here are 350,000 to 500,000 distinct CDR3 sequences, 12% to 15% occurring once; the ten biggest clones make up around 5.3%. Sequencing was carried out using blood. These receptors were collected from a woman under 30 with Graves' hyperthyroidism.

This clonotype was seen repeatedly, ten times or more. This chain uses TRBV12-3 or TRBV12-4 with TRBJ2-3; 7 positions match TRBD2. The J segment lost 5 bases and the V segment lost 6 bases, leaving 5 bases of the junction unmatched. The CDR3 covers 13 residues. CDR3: CASSRTSKDTQYF. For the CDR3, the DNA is TGTGCCAGCAGCCGGACTAGTAAAGATACGCAGTATTTT.

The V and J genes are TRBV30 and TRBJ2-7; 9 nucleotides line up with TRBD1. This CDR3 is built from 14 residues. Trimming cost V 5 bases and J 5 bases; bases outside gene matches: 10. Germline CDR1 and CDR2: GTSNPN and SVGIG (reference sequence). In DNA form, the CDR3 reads TGTGCCTGGTCCGTGGGACAGGGCGATAACGAGCAGTACTTC. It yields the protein CAWSVGQGDNEQYF.

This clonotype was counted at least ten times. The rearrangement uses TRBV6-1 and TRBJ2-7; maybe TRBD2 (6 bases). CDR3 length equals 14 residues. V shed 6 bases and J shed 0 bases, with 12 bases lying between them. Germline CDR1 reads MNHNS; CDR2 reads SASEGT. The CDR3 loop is CASSYTGVSYEQYF. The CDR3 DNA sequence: TGTGCCAGCAGCTATACGGGAGTCTCCTACGAGCAGTACTTC.

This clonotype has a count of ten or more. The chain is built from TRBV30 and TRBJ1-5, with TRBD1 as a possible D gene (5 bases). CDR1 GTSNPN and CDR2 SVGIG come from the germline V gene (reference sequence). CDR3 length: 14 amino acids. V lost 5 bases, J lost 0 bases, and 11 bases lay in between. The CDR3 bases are TGTGCCTGGGGGGGACCGGCTAGCAATCAGCCCCAGCATTTT. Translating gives CAWGGPASNQPQHF.

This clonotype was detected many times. The CDR3 protein is CASSQHGTGEAFF. The CDR3 DNA is TGTGCCAGCAGCCAACACGGGACAGGGGAAGCTTTCTTT. The chain couples TRBV14 to TRBJ1-1, with 9 bases identical to TRBD1. Trimming at V came to 2 bases and at J to 8 bases, leaving 3 bases not matched to a gene. CDR1 and CDR2 (germline): SGHDN, FVKESK. This CDR3 spans 13 amino acids.